This TCR beta chain comes out of a study of blood T cell repertoires in COVID-19. About the study: COVID-19 samples collected from the United States, Italy and Spain covered acute and convalescent phases.

Under the authors' procedure: Amplification of reference gene primers was used by the study to estimate nucleated cell counts. This table comes from immunoSEQ multiplex PCR, and its TCRdb copy is limited to in-frame clones, with some not included. V, J and clone size derive from that table, while D and trimming were established from the DNA sequence. This table has fewer than 200,000 clones, over 80% appearing once. Germline CDR1 is MRHNA and CDR2 is SNTAGT. V dropped 4 bases and J dropped 3 bases, with 12 bases sitting between them. This CDR3 is built from 14 residues. The V gene is TRBV6-4, the J gene TRBJ1-2, with D hard to call. Specimen: PBMCs or T cells enriched from blood (not recorded which). This receptor was taken from a woman aged 50 to 60 who had recovered from COVID-19. The CDR3 nucleotides read TGTGCCAGCAGTGTTGAGGAGTCAGACTATGGCTACACCTTC. The encoded protein is CASSVEESDYGYTF.